This T cell receptor beta chain was identified during a study of T-cell memory formation after mild COVID-19. Study outcomes and limitations: Second-wave clones with a day 37 peak had unconfirmed SARS-CoV-2 specificity. Memory sampled before infection contained some responding clones, suggesting cross-reactive memory joined.

TCRdb ran MiXCR on the 5' RACE reads and lists one entry per CDR3 protein. Of around 410,000 distinct CDR3 sequences listed, 20% to 25% are singletons. As concerns this clonotype: Antigen: not known.

Deletions cut 3 bases from V and 5 bases from J, with 10 bases between. The CDR3 loop spans 13 amino acids. Germline assignment: CDR1 MGHRA and CDR2 YSYEKL. The sequencing input was PBMCs or a T cell subset sorted from them (not recorded which). The V gene is TRBV4-1, the J gene TRBJ2-5, with D possibly being TRBD1 (5 bases). This clonotype was obtained from an adult woman who had mild COVID-19 (a few samples of this study predate the infection). Cell type and time point are not known. The CDR3 nucleotides are TGCGCCAGCAGCCAGGGGCCAAGGGAGACCCAGTACTTC. Translated, it gives CASSQGPRETQYF.